This T cell receptor (beta chain) was captured by sequencing in a study of early T cells in non-severe SARS-CoV-2 infection (dated by TCRdb to the early 2020s). Study-level background: Because TCR sequencing relied on bulk RNA taken from unsorted whole blood, pairing of alpha and beta chains was not possible. General findings and caveats noted by the study authors: VDJdb matching was skewed toward anti-spike CD8 responses and likely underestimated virus-specific expansions by missing private and CD4 specificities.

This was a case-control study nested in a cohort of healthcare workers in London, UK, who had nasopharyngeal swab PCR tests and blood samples taken every week. Between 23 and 31 March 2020, the week of the UK lockdown, healthcare workers were enrolled and then followed up weekly for as long as 16 weeks. Receptor libraries were prepared by 5' RACE. The data were produced on a NextSeq 500. The TCR library protocol attached unique molecular identifiers to individual cDNA molecules to correct for sequencing error and PCR bias. Both TCR alpha and beta chains were sequenced, and tight co-correlation was observed between alpha and beta sequence abundances in each sample. Concerning the study's data processing: Decombinator V4 was used to perform V gene, J gene and CDR3 annotation of TCR sequences. TCRs were defined as expanded if a significant change between any two time points was detected under a Poisson model with p below 0.0001. TCR abundances were normalised to the total number of TCRs sequenced per sample and were expressed as counts per million. VDJdb, accessed 1 November 2021, was searched for CMV, EBV and SARS-CoV-2 annotated TCRs, excluding TCRs annotated for multiple antigens. The raw public reads went through TCRdb reprocessing: fastp at Q25, MiXCR clone calling, in-frame beta chains kept. Here each entry gathers all rows of one CDR3 protein and keeps the most common genes and DNA. V and J calls and clone size were set by TCRdb, not the authors. Here the sample has approximately 77,000 distinct CDR3 sequences; 15% occur a single time. The top ten clones comprise around 12% of the sample.

In this sample, this clonotype turned up many times. Its cognate antigen has yet to be identified. Per-nucleotide qualities are absent, and no much larger clonotype sits a single base away. The TCR was taken from an adult who was a healthcare worker with PCR-confirmed SARS-CoV-2 infection or an uninfected control (not recorded which). Sequenced material: whole blood.

The DNA reads as follows: TGTGCCAGCAGTCCCCGGACAGGGGGGGGAGCTGAAGCTTTCTTT. Its product reads: CASSPRTGGGAEAFF. The rearranged chain carries TRBV27 and TRBJ1-1; the central 10 bases match TRBD1. The germline V gene (reference sequence) specifies MNHEY as CDR1 and SMNVEV as CDR2. The CDR3, from cysteine to phenylalanine, totals 15 residues. The CDR3 DNA has 45 bases and is translated from base 1. Trimming takes 5 bases off V and 6 bases off J; junction bases not matched to a gene: 9.